The T cell receptor (beta chain) under discussion was sequenced for a study of cytomegalovirus exposure and HLA in healthy donors. General study points: An analysis was carried out later, and it reportedly showed fewer N-insertions in an Asian-associated ancestry cluster than the approximately 710-donor mean. Most CMV-associated TCR beta chains appeared HLA-restricted in a later analysis. Researchers reported in a later analysis that common viral pathogens appeared linked to several top clusters.

With 60 Vbeta and 13 Jbeta primers, the PCR was carried out. The table came from immunoSEQ multiplex PCR; TCRdb's copy has only in-frame clones and leaves some out. The repertoire holds some 220,000 clones, with approximately 84% as singletons. In germline, CDR1 is LGHNA, CDR2 YSLEER. The CDR3 extends over 14 amino acids. The V end lost 1 base, the J end lost 4 bases, and 10 bases lay between the germline ends. On this clone itself: Its cognate antigen is unknown.

The sequenced material came from PBMCs. This chain links TRBV4-3 with TRBJ1-1, with D unclear. The sequence was collected from a woman aged 40 to 50 in good health and CMV-seronegative. The CDR3, as DNA: TGCGCCAGCAGCCAAGCCGTTGCGAGCACTGAAGCTTTCTTT. Translated: CASSQAVASTEAFF.